The T cell receptor (beta chain) described here comes from a study of cytomegalovirus exposure and HLA in healthy donors. Study results and limitations: Apart from CMV serostatus, no immune exposure information was available.

The PCR ran on 60 Vbeta and 13 Jbeta primers. Here immunoSEQ multiplex PCR was the method, and the copy in TCRdb shows in-frame clones only, minus some. Counted here are under 200,000 clones, about 72% occurring once; the ten biggest clones make up 1.5%. Comments on this clone: Its antigen is not identified.

The CDR3 runs to 12 residues. The germline CDR1 and CDR2 sequences are MNHNS and SASEGT. With 1 base removed from V and 8 bases from J, the gap between germline ends came to 8 bases. The rearrangement links TRBV6-1 to TRBJ1-2; D remains ambiguous. The sample comprised PBMCs. This receptor was obtained from a girl aged 5 to 17 in good health and CMV-seronegative. The CDR3 nucleotides read TGTGCCAGCAGTGAAGTGGTCGGGGGCTACACCTTC. This gives the protein CASSEVVGGYTF.